These T cell receptor beta chains were read from a single sample in a study of T cells in Graves' hyperthyroidism and ophthalmopathy. Each CDR3 protein is one row after TCRdb ran MiXCR on the multiplex PCR reads. The sample gives about 570,000 distinct CDR3 sequences, more than 45% of which show up once; 15% to 20% is in the top ten. The material sequenced was peripheral blood or thyroid tissue (not recorded which). The receptors were sampled from an adult woman with Graves' disease, either hyperthyroidism or ophthalmopathy (not recorded which). Both conserved end residues are part of each CDR3. The order of the fields is J gene, D gene, V gene, clone size, CDR3 protein, CDR3 DNA. D genes are given only for firm matches. The size entry is marked missing in some rows and otherwise reads once, few, many or a size class.

j_call: TRBJ1-1
d_call: NA
v_call: TRBV10-3
clone_size: NA
cdr3_aa: CAISERAFF
cdr3_nt: TGTGCCATCAGTGAGAGAGCTTTCTTT

j_call: TRBJ1-2
d_call: TRBD1
v_call: TRBV30
clone_size: many
cdr3_aa: CASARGTVYGYTF
cdr3_nt: TGTGCCTCAGCAAGGGGGACAGTCTATGGCTACACCTTC

j_call: TRBJ1-6
d_call: TRBD1
v_call: TRBV25-1
clone_size: NA
cdr3_aa: CASSEPQGPQSPLHF
cdr3_nt: TGTGCCAGCAGTGAGCCACAGGGGCCTCAGTCACCCCTCCACTTT

j_call: TRBJ1-5
d_call: NA
v_call: TRBV2
clone_size: NA
cdr3_aa: CASSEGETNQPQHF
cdr3_nt: TGTGCCAGCAGTGAAGGGGAGACCAATCAGCCCCAGCATTTT

j_call: TRBJ1-3
d_call: TRBD1
v_call: TRBV2
clone_size: NA
cdr3_aa: CASARQGTGNTIYF
cdr3_nt: TGTGCCAGCGCCCGACAGGGAACTGGAAACACCATATATTTT

j_call: TRBJ1-1
d_call: NA
v_call: TRBV4-1
clone_size: many
cdr3_aa: CASSPREGNTEAFF
cdr3_nt: TGCGCCAGCAGTCCCAGGGAAGGCAACACTGAAGCTTTCTTT

j_call: TRBJ1-1
d_call: TRBD1
v_call: TRBV7-9
clone_size: many
cdr3_aa: CASLDFDRGMNTEAFF
cdr3_nt: TGTGCCAGCCTCGATTTCGACAGGGGGATGAACACTGAAGCTTTCTTT

j_call: TRBJ1-5
d_call: NA
v_call: TRBV30
clone_size: NA
cdr3_aa: CAWSAGGAGQLQHF
cdr3_nt: TGTGCCTGGAGTGCCGGGGGCGCGGGTCAGCTCCAGCATTTT

j_call: TRBJ2-7
d_call: TRBD2
v_call: TRBV5-1
clone_size: many
cdr3_aa: CASRTSGDSYEQYF
cdr3_nt: TGCGCCAGCAGGACTAGCGGGGACTCCTACGAGCAGTACTTC

j_call: TRBJ1-1
d_call: NA
v_call: TRBV7-2
clone_size: many
cdr3_aa: CASSLAGSNTEAFF
cdr3_nt: TGTGCCAGCAGCTTAGCAGGGTCTAACACTGAAGCTTTCTTT

j_call: TRBJ2-7
d_call: NA
v_call: TRBV9
clone_size: many
cdr3_aa: CASSVVPSSYEQYF
cdr3_nt: TGTGCCAGCAGCGTAGTCCCGAGCTCCTACGAGCAGTACTTC

j_call: TRBJ1-6
d_call: NA
v_call: TRBV5-8
clone_size: many
cdr3_aa: CASSLGLDNSPLHF
cdr3_nt: TGTGCCAGCAGCTTGGGACTAGATAATTCACCCCTCCACTTT

j_call: TRBJ2-7
d_call: NA
v_call: TRBV2
clone_size: NA
cdr3_aa: CASSEGLETGELYF
cdr3_nt: TGTGCCAGCAGTGAGGGGCTTGAGACCGGGGAGCTGTACTTC

j_call: TRBJ2-7
d_call: TRBD1
v_call: TRBV7-9
clone_size: NA
cdr3_aa: CASSWGQGEQYF
cdr3_nt: TGTGCCAGCAGCTGGGGACAGGGGGAGCAGTACTTC

j_call: TRBJ2-5
d_call: TRBD2
v_call: TRBV9
clone_size: NA
cdr3_aa: CASSNRLAGGSRETQYF
cdr3_nt: TGTGCCAGCAGCAATCGACTAGCGGGGGGTAGCAGGGAGACCCAGTACTTC

j_call: TRBJ1-2
d_call: TRBD1
v_call: TRBV10-3
clone_size: many
cdr3_aa: CAISESGTGYGYTF
cdr3_nt: TGTGCCATCAGTGAGTCCGGGACAGGGTATGGCTACACCTTC

j_call: TRBJ2-4
d_call: TRBD2
v_call: TRBV13
clone_size: NA
cdr3_aa: CASSLRGLSGSRINIHYF
cdr3_nt: TGTGCCAGCAGCTTAAGGGGACTTAGCGGGAGTAGGATAAACATTCACTACTTC

j_call: TRBJ1-4
d_call: NA
v_call: TRBV7-9
clone_size: NA
cdr3_aa: CASSLTAGSEKLFF
cdr3_nt: TGTGCCAGCAGCTTAACAGCGGGGTCTGAAAAACTGTTTTTT

j_call: TRBJ1-2
d_call: NA
v_call: TRBV7-8
clone_size: NA
cdr3_aa: CASTVERNHGGYTF
cdr3_nt: TGTGCCAGCACAGTCGAACGTAATCATGGTGGCTACACCTTC

j_call: TRBJ2-3
d_call: NA
v_call: TRBV7-9
clone_size: NA
cdr3_aa: CASSLQGLLRTDTQYF
cdr3_nt: TGTGCCAGCAGCTTGCAGGGGCTCCTACGCACAGATACGCAGTATTTT

j_call: TRBJ1-2
d_call: NA
v_call: TRBV15
clone_size: many
cdr3_aa: CATNPGETDSTNYGYTF
cdr3_nt: TGTGCCACCAACCCCGGGGAGACGGATTCGACTAACTATGGCTACACCTTC

j_call: TRBJ2-5
d_call: TRBD1
v_call: TRBV7-9
clone_size: NA
cdr3_aa: CASSLGAGGPPKETQYF
cdr3_nt: TGTGCCAGCAGCTTAGGAGCAGGGGGCCCACCCAAAGAGACCCAGTACTTC

j_call: TRBJ2-5
d_call: NA
v_call: TRBV7-2
clone_size: few
cdr3_aa: CASSLWARDETQYF
cdr3_nt: TGTGCCAGCAGCTTATGGGCTAGGGACGAGACCCAGTACTTC

j_call: TRBJ2-6
d_call: TRBD1
v_call: TRBV28
clone_size: few
cdr3_aa: CASSPGQGADGANVLTF
cdr3_nt: TGTGCCAGCAGTCCGGGACAGGGGGCGGACGGGGCCAACGTCCTGACTTTC

j_call: TRBJ1-1
d_call: NA
v_call: TRBV2
clone_size: NA
cdr3_aa: CASRAGRAFF
cdr3_nt: TGTGCCAGCAGGGCCGGGAGGGCTTTCTTT

j_call: TRBJ2-6
d_call: NA
v_call: TRBV3-1
clone_size: many
cdr3_aa: CASSQVDSGANVLTF
cdr3_nt: TGTGCCAGCAGCCAGGTAGACTCTGGGGCCAACGTCCTGACTTTC

j_call: TRBJ1-4
d_call: NA
v_call: TRBV5-1
clone_size: few
cdr3_aa: CASSFTGSYGKLFF
cdr3_nt: TGCGCCAGCAGCTTTACAGGGTCGTATGGAAAACTGTTTTTT

j_call: TRBJ1-1
d_call: NA
v_call: TRBV28
clone_size: once
cdr3_aa: CASRKEARPEAFF
cdr3_nt: TGTGCCAGCAGAAAAGAGGCCAGGCCTGAAGCTTTCTTT

j_call: TRBJ2-5
d_call: NA
v_call: TRBV20-1
clone_size: NA
cdr3_aa: CSGASDVGETQYF
cdr3_nt: TGCAGTGGCGCCAGTGATGTGGGGGAGACCCAGTACTTC

j_call: TRBJ1-2
d_call: NA
v_call: TRBV2
clone_size: NA
cdr3_aa: CASTSGGYGYTF
cdr3_nt: TGTGCCAGCACGAGTGGGGGCTATGGCTACACCTTC

j_call: TRBJ2-2
d_call: NA
v_call: TRBV7-2
clone_size: NA
cdr3_aa: CASSLTPGGPPEELFF
cdr3_nt: TGTGCCAGCAGCTTAACCCCAGGGGGGCCACCGGAGGAGCTGTTTTTT

j_call: TRBJ2-1
d_call: TRBD2
v_call: TRBV5-5
clone_size: NA
cdr3_aa: CASSLALAGYNEQFF
cdr3_nt: TGTGCCAGCAGCTTGGCCCTAGCGGGTTACAATGAGCAGTTCTTC

j_call: TRBJ2-2
d_call: NA
v_call: TRBV5-5
clone_size: many
cdr3_aa: CASSLGWGVGELFF
cdr3_nt: TGTGCCAGCAGCTTGGGTTGGGGAGTCGGGGAGCTGTTTTTT

j_call: TRBJ2-5
d_call: NA
v_call: TRBV7-3
clone_size: many
cdr3_aa: CASSADVGQETQYF
cdr3_nt: TGTGCCAGCAGCGCCGACGTCGGCCAAGAGACCCAGTACTTC

j_call: TRBJ2-7
d_call: TRBD1
v_call: TRBV20-1
clone_size: NA
cdr3_aa: CSAAKTGGGYEQYF
cdr3_nt: TGCAGTGCAGCTAAGACAGGGGGCGGGTACGAGCAGTACTTC

j_call: TRBJ2-7
d_call: NA
v_call: TRBV27
clone_size: many
cdr3_aa: CASSSVRNRYEQYF
cdr3_nt: TGTGCCAGCAGTTCTGTGCGGAATCGGTACGAGCAGTACTTC

j_call: TRBJ1-4
d_call: NA
v_call: TRBV14
clone_size: NA
cdr3_aa: CASSLTDGYGENLFF
cdr3_nt: TGTGCCAGCAGCTTAACGGACGGATACGGGGAAAACCTGTTTTTT

j_call: TRBJ1-5
d_call: NA
v_call: TRBV20-1
clone_size: once
cdr3_aa: CSARGQGSNQPQHF
cdr3_nt: TGCAGTGCTAGAGGTCAGGGCAGCAATCAGCCCCAGCATTTT

j_call: TRBJ1-2
d_call: NA
v_call: TRBV6-6
clone_size: many
cdr3_aa: CASSFNRVNYGYTF
cdr3_nt: TGTGCCAGCAGTTTCAACAGGGTAAACTATGGCTACACCTTC

j_call: TRBJ1-3
d_call: NA
v_call: TRBV7-6
clone_size: NA
cdr3_aa: CASSPWTELPYGYTIYF
cdr3_nt: TGTGCCAGCAGCCCTTGGACAGAACTTCCCTATGGCTACACCATATATTTT

j_call: TRBJ2-7
d_call: NA
v_call: TRBV7-2
clone_size: NA
cdr3_aa: CASSGAHSYEQYF
cdr3_nt: TGTGCCAGCAGTGGCGCACACTCCTACGAGCAGTACTTC

j_call: TRBJ1-3
d_call: NA
v_call: TRBV20-1
clone_size: NA
cdr3_aa: CSASGGSGNTIYF
cdr3_nt: TGCAGTGCTAGTGGGGGATCCGGAAACACCATATATTTT

j_call: TRBJ2-7
d_call: NA
v_call: TRBV4-2
clone_size: NA
cdr3_aa: CASNRGLSYEQYF
cdr3_nt: TGTGCCAGCAACCGGGGACTCTCCTACGAGCAGTACTTC

j_call: TRBJ2-2
d_call: NA
v_call: TRBV19
clone_size: NA
cdr3_aa: CASSWSGKNTGELFF
cdr3_nt: TGTGCCAGTAGTTGGAGCGGAAAGAACACCGGGGAGCTGTTTTTT